This entry is about one TCR beta chain. As yet, its antigen is unknown. CDR1 and CDR2 (germline): ENHRY, SYGVKD. This CDR3 has 12 amino acids. The V gene lost 8 bases and the J gene lost 0 bases, with 7 bases spanning the gap. These data come from a study of long-term antiretroviral therapy in people with HIV. General study points: Collection of the blood, which took place between the mid-2000s and the late 2010s, possibly occurred under older ART regimens. Transplant donor controls retained higher diversity, though diversity increased after ART.

Investigators performed immunoSEQ version v3.0 at survey level. Only in-frame clones appear in the TCRdb table, and some are missing; sequencing was by immunoSEQ multiplex PCR. The table records some 34,000 clones, roughly three quarters of them present only once. The rearrangement uses TRBV10-3 and TRBJ1-2; D is unclear. The source material was unsorted PBMCs, sampled 1.9 years after starting antiretroviral therapy. The TCR was taken from a man between 18 and 35 years old with HIV. CDR3 loop: CAIWLANYGYTF. For the CDR3, the DNA is TGTGCCATCTGGTTGGCTAACTATGGCTACACCTTC.